This T cell receptor (beta chain) was obtained from a study of identical twins. This clonotype was counted at least ten times. Healthy Caucasians were all of the donors. Germline assignment: CDR1 SGHRS and CDR2 YFSETQ. CDR3 length: 18 amino acids. The ends were cut back, 0 bases at V and 2 bases at J, with 19 bases in the middle. TCRdb re-called the 5' RACE reads with MiXCR, one entry per CDR3 protein. The table has 500,000 to 650,000 distinct CDR3 sequences, around 7.4% seen once. This same sample was also part of a study on yellow fever vaccine responses in identical twins.

This TCR was recovered from a woman in her late teens or twenties in good health. The chain uses TRBV5-1 and TRBJ2-3, with D perhaps TRBD1 (6 bases). The sequenced material came from PBMCs. The CDR3 DNA is TGCGCCAGCAGCTTGGAACGCAGGGGACCGCGAGTCACAGATACGCAGTATTTT. It yields the protein CASSLERRGPRVTDTQYF.